These T cell receptor beta chains were read from a single sample in a study of shared clonotypes between healthy human individuals. TCRdb keeps only in-frame clones here, not all; method: immunoSEQ multiplex PCR. This table has about 1 million clones, approximately 72% appearing once. The sample was memory CD4+ T cells sorted from blood. These receptors all come from a man younger than 30 in good health. Each CDR3 is given with its conserved first and last residue. A D gene is named only where the DNA matches it firmly. Some rows have no size entry. The others give once, few or many, or a class for an expanded clone.

size: few; J: TRBJ2-2; V: TRBV9; D: NA; DNA: TGTGCCAGCAGCGTTCAATCTGGCACCGGGGAGCTGTTTTTT; CDR3: CASSVQSGTGELFF
size: many; J: TRBJ2-7; V: TRBV5-1; D: NA; DNA: TGCGCCAGCAGCCCTGGGGCAGGTACCTACGAGCAGTACTTC; CDR3: CASSPGAGTYEQYF
size: NA; J: TRBJ2-3; V: TRBV7-2; D: NA; DNA: TGTGCCAGCACCCTGGACTATCTCACAGATACGCAGTATTTT; CDR3: CASTLDYLTDTQYF
size: many; J: TRBJ2-5; V: TRBV5-4; D: NA; DNA: TGTGCCAGCAGCCCCGACAGGCAAGAGACCCAGTACTTC; CDR3: CASSPDRQETQYF
size: NA; J: TRBJ1-2; V: TRBV27; D: NA; DNA: TGTGCCAGCAGTTGGGGCAGGGAAAACGGCTACACCTTC; CDR3: CASSWGRENGYTF
size: NA; J: TRBJ2-3; V: TRBV5-4; D: TRBD1; DNA: TGTGCCAGCAGCCTGGTGGTGACAGGGGGCGCAGATACGCAGTATTTT; CDR3: CASSLVVTGGADTQYF
size: NA; J: TRBJ2-5; V: TRBV2; D: NA; DNA: TGTGCCAGCAGTATGGAGGTCTGGGAGACCCAGTACTTC; CDR3: CASSMEVWETQYF
size: NA; J: TRBJ1-3; V: TRBV11-1; D: NA; DNA: TGTGCCAGCAGCTCCTTGACAGTGACTTCGGGAAACACCATATATTTT; CDR3: CASSSLTVTSGNTIYF
size: NA; J: TRBJ2-5; V: TRBV11-2; D: NA; DNA: TGTGCCAGCAGCTTATTACGGGTACAAGAGACCCAGTACTTC; CDR3: CASSLLRVQETQYF
size: NA; J: TRBJ1-5; V: TRBV19; D: NA; DNA: TGTGCCAGTACCCAAGATAGGGGAAGTAGTCAGCCCCAGCATTTT; CDR3: CASTQDRGSSQPQHF
size: NA; J: TRBJ2-5; V: TRBV6-5; D: NA; DNA: TGTGCCAGCAGCCCCCATTCGAGAGGGGAGACCCAGTACTTC; CDR3: CASSPHSRGETQYF
size: NA; J: TRBJ2-2; V: TRBV13; D: NA; DNA: TGTGCCAGCAGCCCAGGGGGCGGGAGGATCACCGGGGAGCTGTTTTTT; CDR3: CASSPGGGRITGELFF
size: NA; J: TRBJ2-5; V: TRBV5-8; D: TRBD1; DNA: TGTGCCAGCAGTATTGGACAGGGAGGTGGGCAAGAGACCCAGTACTTC; CDR3: CASSIGQGGGQETQYF
size: NA; J: TRBJ1-5; V: TRBV4-1; D: NA; DNA: TGCGCCAGCACCCGGACGGAGGGGGGCAATCAGCCCCAGCATTTT; CDR3: CASTRTEGGNQPQHF